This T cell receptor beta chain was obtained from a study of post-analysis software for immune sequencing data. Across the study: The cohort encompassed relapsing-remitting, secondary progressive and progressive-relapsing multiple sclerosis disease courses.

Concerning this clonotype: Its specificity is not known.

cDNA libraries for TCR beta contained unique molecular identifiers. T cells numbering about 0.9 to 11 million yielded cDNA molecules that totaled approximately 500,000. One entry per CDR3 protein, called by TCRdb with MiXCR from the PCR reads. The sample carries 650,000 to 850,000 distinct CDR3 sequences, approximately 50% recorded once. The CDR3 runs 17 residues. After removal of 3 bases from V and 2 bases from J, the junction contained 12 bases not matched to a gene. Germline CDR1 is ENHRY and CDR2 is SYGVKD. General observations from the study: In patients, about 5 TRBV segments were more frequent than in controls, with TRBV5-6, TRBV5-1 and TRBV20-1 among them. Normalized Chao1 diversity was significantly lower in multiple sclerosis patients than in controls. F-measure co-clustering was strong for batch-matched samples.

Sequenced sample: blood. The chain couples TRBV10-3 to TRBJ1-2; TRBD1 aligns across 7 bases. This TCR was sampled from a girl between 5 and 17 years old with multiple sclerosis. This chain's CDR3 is CAISDDIGPGQNYGYTF. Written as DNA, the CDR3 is TGTGCCATCAGTGATGATATTGGACCGGGACAGAACTATGGCTACACCTTC.